This TCR beta chain was sequenced for a study of blood T cells in healthy people across ages. Germline V lookup: CDR1 SQVTM, CDR2 ANQGSEA. V was clipped by 4 bases and J by 4 bases, with 13 bases between them. The CDR3 has 13 amino acids. PCR was performed a second time for about 7 to 11 cycles using a sample-barcoded 5' primer and a J-beta primer mix. Every single cDNA molecule received a tag from a template-switch adaptor with 12 random nucleotides. From the 5' RACE reads, TCRdb called clonotypes with MiXCR, one entry per CDR3 protein. Of about 720,000 distinct CDR3 sequences in the sample, roughly 25% were seen once. This clonotype was seen a few times. These data also formed part of another study, on T cells of mothers and their children.

The TCR comes from a boy younger than 18 in good health. The J gene is TRBJ2-5, the V gene TRBV29-1, with a tentative D call TRBD2 (7 bases). Sequenced material: blood. CDR3 residues: CSVAGGAGETQYF. CDR3 bases: TGCAGCGTTGCGGGGGGCGCGGGAGAGACCCAGTACTTC.